A single sample is the source of the 29 T cell receptor beta chains below, sequenced in a study of T cell responses to AZD1222 COVID-19 vaccine. Assay used: immunoSEQ multiplex PCR; TCRdb lists only in-frame clones, some missing. The sample holds around 140,000 clones, over 90% seen once. The sample in question was peripheral blood, obtained on day 0 of AZD1222 vaccination. The receptor source for this set is an adult in good health.

The CDR3 DNA follows: TGCACCAGCAGCCAAGAGATGGGCGGGAGGGCCCACTACAATGAGCAGTTCTTC. This translates into CTSSQEMGGRAHYNEQFF. The J gene is TRBJ2-1, the V gene TRBV1; the table's TRBD2 call for D was not verified on the DNA. TRBV1 is a known pseudogene. The CDR3 spans 18 residues.

CDR3 sequence (DNA): TGTGCCTGCCATCCTGGGACGGTAGTTTTAGGCTACACCTTC. Protein: CACHPGTVVLGYTF. V gene TRBV6-5 combines with J gene TRBJ1-2; D is possibly TRBD1 (5 bases). The CDR3 is 14 residues long. Germline CDR1 reads MNHEY; CDR2 reads SVGAGI. V lost 11 bases and J lost 8, with 24 bases in between.

The rearrangement uses TRBV5-1 and TRBJ2-3; D remains unclear. CDR1 is SGHRS and CDR2 is YFSETQ in the germline V gene. This CDR3 is 12 amino acids long. V lost 6 bases to trimming and J lost 2 bases, with 7 bases between them. DNA for the CDR3: TGCGCCAGCATCTCTTTCACAGATACGCAGTATTTT. Translation gives CASISFTDTQYF.

The chain recombines TRBV10-3 with TRBJ1-4; D call uncertain. V was shortened by 4 bases and J by 4 bases, with 7 bases between the two germline ends. The CDR3 runs to 13 residues. The germline gives CDR1 ENHRY, CDR2 SYGVKD. This CDR3 reads CAISVALNEKLFF. In DNA, the CDR3 is TGTGCCATCAGTGTGGCCCTTAATGAAAAACTGTTTTTT.

V usage is TRBV5-1 and J usage is TRBJ2-2; no definite D call. The V end was cut by 2 bases, the J end by 0 bases, with 11 bases between. Germline lookup yields CDR1 SGHRS and CDR2 YFSETQ. The CDR3 consists of 16 residues. This CDR3 reads CASSLDLFANTGELFF. DNA of the CDR3: TGCGCCAGCAGCTTAGATCTATTCGCGAACACCGGGGAGCTGTTTTTT. Together with reference TRBV5-1 and TRBJ2-2, the CDR3 gives the full variable domain: KAGVTQTPRYLIKTRGQQVTLSCSPISGHRSVSWYQQTPGQGLQFLFEYFSETQRNKGNFPGRFSGRQFSNSRSEMNVSTLELGDSALYLCASSLDLFANTGELFFGEGSRLTVL.

V gene TRBV29-1 combines with J gene TRBJ2-7; no reliable D call. From germline, CDR1 is SQVTM and CDR2 ANQGSEA. CDR3 length equals 10 residues. Trimming took off 5 bases at V and 5 bases at J, with 7 bases between the two ends. This chain's CDR3 is CSVLVNEQYF. The CDR3 DNA follows: TGCAGCGTTCTCGTGAACGAGCAGTACTTC.

The chain uses TRBV7-3 and TRBJ2-1; a possible D gene is TRBD2 (6 bases). CDR3 length: 15 residues. Germline lookup yields CDR1 SGHTA and CDR2 FQGTGA. Trimming removed 1 base from V and 3 bases from J, with 10 bases in between. CDR3 nucleotides: TGTGCCAGCAGCTTAAGCGGGAATCGCTACAATGAGCAGTTCTTC. This codes for CASSLSGNRYNEQFF.

In its sample, this clone was seen a few times. This chain uses TRBV5-1 with TRBJ2-7; D perhaps matches TRBD2 (5 bases). V lost 4 bases and J lost 5, with 10 bases in between. Germline CDR1 and CDR2: SGHRS and YFSETQ. The CDR3 has 12 residues. The CDR3 coding sequence is TGCGCCAGCAGCACGGACGGGGACGAGCAGTACTTC. As protein: CASSTDGDEQYF. The variable domain in full, with the rest retrieved from reference TRBV5-1 and TRBJ2-7, is KAGVTQTPRYLIKTRGQQVTLSCSPISGHRSVSWYQQTPGQGLQFLFEYFSETQRNKGNFPGRFSGRQFSNSRSEMNVSTLELGDSALYLCASSTDGDEQYFGPGTRLTVT.

The V and J genes are TRBV19 and TRBJ1-2, with D maybe TRBD1 (5 bases). This CDR3 is 14 amino acids long. Trimming removed 7 bases at V and 7 bases at J, with 19 bases between. Germline V lookup: CDR1 LNHDA, CDR2 SQIVND (reference sequence). CDR3 protein: CASIQSRGASGYTF. CDR3 in DNA: TGTGCCAGTATCCAATCCCGCGGGGCGAGTGGCTACACCTTC. The full variable domain, in which reference TRBV19 and TRBJ1-2 provide the parts outside the CDR3, is DGGITQSPKYLFRKEGQNVTLSCEQNLNHDAMYWYRQDPGQGLRLIYYSQIVNDFQKGDIAEGYSVSREKKESFPLTVTSAQKNPTAFYLCASIQSRGASGYTFGSGTRLTVV.

The chain couples TRBV28 to TRBJ2-2, with 11 bases lining up with TRBD2. The junction had 2 bases not matched to a gene; V was cut back by 4 bases and J by 4 bases. The CDR3 is 15 residues long. CDR1 MDHEN and CDR2 SYDVKM come from the germline V gene. CDR3 sequence: CASSYGLAGTGELFF. CDR3 DNA: TGTGCCAGCAGTTACGGACTAGCGGGCACCGGGGAGCTGTTTTTT.

The chain has TRBV30 and TRBJ1-2, with D tentatively TRBD1 (5 bases). Germline-derived CDR1 and CDR2 are GTSNPN and SVGIG (reference sequence). The CDR3 sequence is 15 residues long. The V and J ends lost 0 bases and 4 bases respectively, with 15 bases between them. CDR3 residues: CAWSVLSRGGYGYTF. For the CDR3, the DNA is TGTGCCTGGAGTGTATTGAGTAGGGGTGGCTATGGCTACACCTTC.

V usage is TRBV7-2 and J usage is TRBJ2-7; tentative D call: TRBD2 (6 bases). Trimming removed 0 bases from V and 5 bases from J, with 11 bases in between. This CDR3 is built from 14 residues. Germline V lookup: CDR1 SGHTA, CDR2 FQGNSA. CDR3 sequence reads: CASSLAGGANEQYF. The CDR3 DNA reads as TGTGCCAGCAGCTTAGCAGGCGGGGCGAACGAGCAGTACTTC.

The chain combines TRBV28 with TRBJ1-4; 8 bases agree with TRBD1. Germline CDR1 reads MDHEN; CDR2 reads SYDVKM. Germline trimming cut 5 bases from V and 4 bases from J; bases unmatched to any gene: 12. This CDR3 contains 17 residues. The CDR3 nucleotides are TGTGCCAGCAGTCCGATCGGGACAGGAGATCTTAATGAAAAACTGTTTTTT. Protein: CASSPIGTGDLNEKLFF.

The chain couples TRBV7-8 to TRBJ2-7; D gene unclear. This CDR3 spans 12 amino acids. CDR1 SGHVS and CDR2 FQNEAQ come from the germline V gene. V shed 5 bases and J shed 5 bases, with 10 bases lying between them. The CDR3: CASSPTRNEQYF. The CDR3 DNA is TGTGCCAGCAGCCCGACCCGAAACGAGCAGTACTTC.

V and J are TRBV7-2 and TRBJ2-2, with TRBD1 matching 7 bases. The J segment lost 1 base and the V segment lost 5 bases, leaving 7 bases of the junction unmatched. Germline CDR1 is SGHTA and CDR2 is FQGNSA. There are 16 residues in the CDR3. In DNA form, the CDR3 reads TGTGCCAGCAGCAGAACAGGGGTCCGGAACACCGGGGAGCTGTTTTTT. Residues: CASSRTGVRNTGELFF.

The V gene is TRBV19, the J gene TRBJ2-2; perhaps D is TRBD1 or TRBD2 (5 bases each). The V end was cut by 7 bases, the J end by 7 bases, with 16 bases between. Germline loops: CDR1 LNHDA, CDR2 SQIVND (reference sequence). The CDR3 is 14 amino acids. For the CDR3, the DNA is TGTGCCAGTAAGGGGCTAGCAGAGGTCGGGGAGCTGTTTTTT. Translating it yields CASKGLAEVGELFF.

The chain carries TRBV27 and TRBJ2-2, with D uncertain. V was shortened by 2 bases and J by 7 bases, with 8 bases between the two germline ends. This CDR3 spans 13 amino acids. CDR1 and CDR2 from the germline V gene are MNHEY and SMNVEV (reference sequence). CDR3 residues: CASSLVFVGELFF. CDR3 coding DNA: TGTGCCAGCAGTTTAGTCTTTGTCGGGGAGCTGTTTTTT.

The rearrangement joins TRBV6-5 to TRBJ1-4; D possibly corresponds to TRBD1 (6 bases). CDR1 and CDR2 from the germline V gene are MNHEY and SVGAGI. The V and J ends lost 10 bases and 8 bases respectively, with 20 bases between them. The CDR3 runs 14 residues. The CDR3 region is CATRGSRGEEKLFF. The DNA for the CDR3 is TGTGCCACCAGAGGGTCCAGGGGTGAAGAAAAACTGTTTTTT.

The chain recombines TRBV6-1 with TRBJ1-5; TRBD1 aligns across 7 bases. J gave up 8 bases and V 6 bases, and 7 bases lay outside the gene matches. The CDR3 covers 13 residues. Germline V gene sequence: CDR1 MNHNS, CDR2 SASEGT. CDR3 residues: CASRERGLEPQHF. CDR3 DNA: TGTGCCAGCAGGGAAAGGGGGCTAGAGCCCCAGCATTTT.

The CDR3 DNA reads as TGTGCCAGCAGTCACCCTAGCTTAAAGACCCAGTACTTC. It specifies CASSHPSLKTQYF. This chain connects TRBV28 to TRBJ2-5, with a weak D call TRBD2 (5 bases). The CDR3 is made up of 13 amino acids. The V gene lost 5 bases and the J gene lost 6 bases, with 13 bases spanning the gap. Germline lookup yields CDR1 MDHEN and CDR2 SYDVKM.

The chain recombines TRBV18 with TRBJ2-3; 9 bases agree with TRBD1. After removal of 5 bases from V and 1 base from J, the junction contained 4 bases not matched to a gene. Per germline, CDR1 KGHSH and CDR2 LQKENI. The CDR3 has 15 amino acids. The CDR3 spells CASSTRTGGTDTQYF. Written as DNA, the CDR3 is TGTGCCAGCTCAACTCGGACAGGGGGCACAGATACGCAGTATTTT.

This clone was counted once. The chain carries TRBV5-5 and TRBJ2-7, with D perhaps assigned TRBD1 or TRBD2 (6 bases each). CDR3 length: 14 amino acids. V lost 0 bases, J lost 7 bases, and 14 bases lay in between. The germline V gene encodes CDR1 SGHKS and CDR2 YYEKEE (reference sequence). In nucleotides, the CDR3 is TGTGCCAGCAGCTTGGAGGCAGGGGCGGGGGAGCAGTACTTC. Residues: CASSLEAGAGEQYF.

The chain couples TRBV30 to TRBJ2-1, with TRBD2 identical over 10 bases. The V segment lost 5 bases and the J segment 4 bases; nucleotides outside the gene matches: 11. In germline, CDR1 is GTSNPN, CDR2 SVGIG (reference sequence). The CDR3 spans 16 residues. The CDR3 is CAWQRRTSGQYNEQFF. DNA for the CDR3: TGTGCCTGGCAAAGGAGGACTAGCGGACAGTACAATGAGCAGTTCTTC.

Only one count was recorded for this clone. This chain uses TRBV5-1 with TRBJ1-2; D possibly corresponds to TRBD1 (5 bases). The CDR3 is made up of 14 amino acids. Germline V lookup: CDR1 SGHRS, CDR2 YFSETQ. V lost 5 bases and J lost 6, with 17 bases in between. In nucleotides, the CDR3 is TGCGCCAGCAGGGGGACCGATCGAAGGGATGGCTACACCTTC. Protein: CASRGTDRRDGYTF.

The rearrangement uses TRBV11-2 and TRBJ1-1; unclear D gene. Germline CDR1 and CDR2: SGHAT and FQNNGV. The CDR3 covers 13 residues. Trimming cost V 0 bases and J 1 base, with 3 bases left between them. CDR3 sequence (DNA): TGTGCCAGCAGCTTAGAAAGGAACACTGAAGCTTTCTTT. Its translation: CASSLERNTEAFF.

The genes are TRBV10-3 and TRBJ2-2; D is unresolved. V lost 0 bases and J 2 bases, leaving 7 bases between the germline ends. This CDR3 has 15 residues. Germline V gene lookup returns CDR1 ENHRY and CDR2 SYGVKD. The DNA of the CDR3 is TGTGCCATCAGTGAGTCCGGCGGTAACACCGGGGAGCTGTTTTTT. This translates into CAISESGGNTGELFF.

The chain is built from TRBV12-3 or TRBV12-4 and TRBJ2-1, with D unresolved. The CDR3 has 12 residues. V was cut by 6 bases and J by 9 bases, with 12 bases left in between. The CDR3: CASRPFVGEQFF. CDR3 nucleotides: TGTGCCAGCAGACCCTTTGTGGGTGAGCAGTTCTTC.

The V call is TRBV7-3, the J call TRBJ2-2; TRBD2 matches at 7 bases. The CDR3 is made up of 15 amino acids. In germline, CDR1 is SGHTA, CDR2 FQGTGA. Unmatched junction bases numbered 4, after V lost 1 base and J lost 5 bases. DNA of the CDR3: TGTGCCAGCAGCTTAAGCGGGAGACGGACCGGGGAGCTGTTTTTT. Protein product: CASSLSGRRTGELFF.

The J gene is TRBJ2-5, the V gene TRBV24-1; TRBD2 matches 8 bases. Germline assignment: CDR1 KGHDR and CDR2 SFDVKD. V was pared by 2 bases and J by 5 bases, with 9 bases of the junction left unmatched. The CDR3 has 16 residues. The CDR3, as DNA: TGTGCCACCAGTGATTCAAGAGCGGGAGTCGGCGAGACCCAGTACTTC. Amino acids: CATSDSRAGVGETQYF.